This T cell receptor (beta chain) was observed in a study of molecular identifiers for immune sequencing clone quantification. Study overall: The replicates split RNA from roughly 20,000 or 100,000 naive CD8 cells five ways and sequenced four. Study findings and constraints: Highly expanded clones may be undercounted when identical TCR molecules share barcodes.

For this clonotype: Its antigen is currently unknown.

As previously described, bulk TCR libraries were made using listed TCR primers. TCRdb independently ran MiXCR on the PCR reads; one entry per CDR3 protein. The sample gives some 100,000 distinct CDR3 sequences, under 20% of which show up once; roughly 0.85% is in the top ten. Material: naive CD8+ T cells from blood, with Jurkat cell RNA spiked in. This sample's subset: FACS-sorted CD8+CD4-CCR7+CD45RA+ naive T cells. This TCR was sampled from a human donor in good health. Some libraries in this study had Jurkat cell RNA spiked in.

The CDR3 region is CASSWTTSGGTQYF. CDR3 sequence (DNA): TGTGCCAGCAGTTGGACTACTTCTGGTGGGACCCAGTACTTC. The chain employs TRBV12-3 or TRBV12-4 and TRBJ2-5; maybe TRBD2 (6 bases). V was shortened by 4 bases and J by 7 bases, with 16 bases between the two germline ends. The CDR3 is 14 amino acids.